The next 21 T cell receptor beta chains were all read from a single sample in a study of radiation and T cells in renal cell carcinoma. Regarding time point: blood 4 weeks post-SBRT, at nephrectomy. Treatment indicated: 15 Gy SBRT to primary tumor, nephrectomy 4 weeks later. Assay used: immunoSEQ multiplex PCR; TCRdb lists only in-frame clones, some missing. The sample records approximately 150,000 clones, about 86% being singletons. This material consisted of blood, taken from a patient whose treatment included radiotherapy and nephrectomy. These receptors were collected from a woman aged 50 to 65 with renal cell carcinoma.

CDR3 region: CARSGYRGAETQYF. CDR3 nucleotides: TGTGCCAGAAGCGGCTACAGGGGAGCCGAGACCCAGTACTTC. The J gene is TRBJ2-5, the V gene TRBV5-3; 7 nucleotides match TRBD1. TRBV5-3 is noted as an ORF with a role that remains uncertain. The CDR3 runs to 14 residues. Trimming cost V 4 bases and J 5 bases; bases outside gene matches: 8.

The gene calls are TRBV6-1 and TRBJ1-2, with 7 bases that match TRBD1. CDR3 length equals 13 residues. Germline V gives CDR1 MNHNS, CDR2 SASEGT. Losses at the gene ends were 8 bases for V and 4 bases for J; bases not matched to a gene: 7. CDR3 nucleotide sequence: TGTGCCAGCCGTGTTGGACAGGTCTATGGCTACACCTTC. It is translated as CASRVGQVYGYTF.

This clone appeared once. In DNA, the CDR3 is TGTGCCAGCAGCTCTACCCGACAGGAGGGGTTTGAAAAACTGTTTTTT. Translation gives CASSSTRQEGFEKLFF. The chain couples TRBV11-2 to TRBJ1-4, with D perhaps matching TRBD1 (6 bases). Germline V gene data show CDR1 as SGHAT and CDR2 as FQNNGV. The ends were cut back, 4 bases at V and 7 bases at J, with 19 bases in the middle. The CDR3 sequence is 16 residues long.

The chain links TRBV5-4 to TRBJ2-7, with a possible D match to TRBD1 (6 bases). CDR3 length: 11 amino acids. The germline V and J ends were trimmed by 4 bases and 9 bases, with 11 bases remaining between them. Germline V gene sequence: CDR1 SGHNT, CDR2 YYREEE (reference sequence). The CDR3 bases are TGTGCCAGCAGCCGCGAGGACAGGCAGTACTTC. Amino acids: CASSREDRQYF.

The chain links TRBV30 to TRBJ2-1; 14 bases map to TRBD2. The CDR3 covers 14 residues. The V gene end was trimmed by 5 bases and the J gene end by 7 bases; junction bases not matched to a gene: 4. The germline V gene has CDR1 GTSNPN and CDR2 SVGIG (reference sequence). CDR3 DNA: TGTGCCTGGCGACTAGCGGGGGGGCGGAATGAGCAGTTCTTC. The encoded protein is CAWRLAGGRNEQFF.

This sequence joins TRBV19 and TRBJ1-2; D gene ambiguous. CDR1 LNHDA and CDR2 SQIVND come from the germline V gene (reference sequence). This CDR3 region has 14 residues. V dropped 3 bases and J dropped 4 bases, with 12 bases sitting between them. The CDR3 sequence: CASSIQAEIYGYTF. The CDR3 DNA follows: TGTGCCAGTAGTATCCAGGCGGAGATCTATGGCTACACCTTC.

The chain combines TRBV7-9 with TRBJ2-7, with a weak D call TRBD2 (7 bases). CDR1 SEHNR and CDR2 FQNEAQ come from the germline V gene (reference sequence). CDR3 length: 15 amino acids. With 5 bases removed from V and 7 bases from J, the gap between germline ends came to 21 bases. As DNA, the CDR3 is TGTGCCAGCAGCCCTGTACGGGGGGCGACTTGGGAGCAGTACTTC. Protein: CASSPVRGATWEQYF.

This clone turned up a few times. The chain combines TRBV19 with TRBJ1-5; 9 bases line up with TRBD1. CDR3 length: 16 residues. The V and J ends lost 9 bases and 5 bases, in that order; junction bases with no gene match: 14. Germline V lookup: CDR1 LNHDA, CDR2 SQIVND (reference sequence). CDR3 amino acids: CASVPGQGWVDQPQHF. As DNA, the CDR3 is TGTGCCAGCGTCCCGGGACAGGGTTGGGTCGATCAGCCCCAGCATTTT.

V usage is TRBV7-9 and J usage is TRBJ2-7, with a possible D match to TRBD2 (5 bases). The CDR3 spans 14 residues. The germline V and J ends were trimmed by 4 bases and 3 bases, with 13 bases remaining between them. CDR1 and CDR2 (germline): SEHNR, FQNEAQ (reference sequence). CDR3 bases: TGTGCCAGCAGCTCGCTAGCTGGTGTCTACGAGCAGTACTTC. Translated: CASSSLAGVYEQYF.

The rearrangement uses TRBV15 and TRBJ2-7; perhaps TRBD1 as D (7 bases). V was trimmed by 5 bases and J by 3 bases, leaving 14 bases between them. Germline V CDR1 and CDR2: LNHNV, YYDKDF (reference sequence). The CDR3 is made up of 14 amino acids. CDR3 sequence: CATSVRDRYYEQYF. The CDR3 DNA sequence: TGTGCCACCAGCGTGCGGGACAGATACTACGAGCAGTACTTC.

Here the CDR3 reads CASSLPTGLGTQYF. In nucleotides, the CDR3 is TGTGCCAGCAGCTTACCGACAGGGCTTGGGACCCAGTACTTC. This chain connects TRBV5-4 to TRBJ2-5; TRBD1 matches 7 bases. V was clipped by 2 bases and J by 7 bases; unmatched bases: 8. CDR3 length equals 14 residues. Germline assignment: CDR1 SGHNT and CDR2 YYREEE (reference sequence).

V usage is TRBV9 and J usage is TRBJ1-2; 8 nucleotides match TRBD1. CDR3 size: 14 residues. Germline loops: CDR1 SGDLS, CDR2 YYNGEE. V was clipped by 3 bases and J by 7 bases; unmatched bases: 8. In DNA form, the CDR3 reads TGTGCCAGCAGCGAAGAGGTCCAGGGGGCTGGCTACACCTTC. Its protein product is CASSEEVQGAGYTF.

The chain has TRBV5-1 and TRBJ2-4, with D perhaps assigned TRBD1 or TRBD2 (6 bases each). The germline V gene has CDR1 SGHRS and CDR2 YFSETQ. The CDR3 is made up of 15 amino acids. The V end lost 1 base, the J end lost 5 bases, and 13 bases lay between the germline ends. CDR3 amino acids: CASSLLTGAENIQYF. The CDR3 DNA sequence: TGCGCCAGCAGCTTGTTAACGGGGGCGGAAAACATTCAGTACTTC.

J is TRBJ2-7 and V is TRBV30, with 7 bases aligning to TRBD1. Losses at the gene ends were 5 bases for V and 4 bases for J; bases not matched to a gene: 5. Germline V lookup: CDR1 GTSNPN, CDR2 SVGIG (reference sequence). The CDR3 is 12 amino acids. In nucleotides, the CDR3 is TGTGCCTGGGGGCCGGGACAGTACGAGCAGTACTTC. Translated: CAWGPGQYEQYF.

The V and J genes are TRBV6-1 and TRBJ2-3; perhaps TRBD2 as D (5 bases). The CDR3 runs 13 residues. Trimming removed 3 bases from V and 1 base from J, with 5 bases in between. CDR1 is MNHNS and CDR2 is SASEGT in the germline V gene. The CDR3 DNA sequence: TGTGCCAGCAGTGAGCGGGGCACAGATACGCAGTATTTT. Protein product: CASSERGTDTQYF.

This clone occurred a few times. This CDR3 is CASSSTTGLGLNHTF. CDR3 sequence (DNA): TGTGCCAGCAGCTCCACAACCGGACTGGGCTTGAATCACACCTTC. V is TRBV11-2 and J is TRBJ1-2; no definite D call. There are 15 residues in the CDR3. Germline-derived CDR1 and CDR2 are SGHAT and FQNNGV. Trimming left V 4 bases short and J 12 bases short, with 24 bases between.

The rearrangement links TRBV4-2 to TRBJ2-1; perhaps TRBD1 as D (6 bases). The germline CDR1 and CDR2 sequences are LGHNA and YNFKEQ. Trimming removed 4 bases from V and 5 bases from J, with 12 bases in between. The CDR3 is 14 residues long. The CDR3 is CASSRTDGDNEQFF. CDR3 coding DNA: TGTGCCAGCAGCCGGACAGACGGAGACAATGAGCAGTTCTTC.

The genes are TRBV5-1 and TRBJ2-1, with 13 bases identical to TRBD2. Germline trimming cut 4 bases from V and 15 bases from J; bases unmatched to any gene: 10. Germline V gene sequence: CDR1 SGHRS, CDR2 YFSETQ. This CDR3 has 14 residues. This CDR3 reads CASSDPGTSGIRFF. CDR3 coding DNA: TGCGCCAGCAGCGACCCCGGGACTAGCGGGATTCGGTTCTTC. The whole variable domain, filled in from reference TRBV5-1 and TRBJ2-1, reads KAGVTQTPRYLIKTRGQQVTLSCSPISGHRSVSWYQQTPGQGLQFLFEYFSETQRNKGNFPGRFSGRQFSNSRSEMNVSTLELGDSALYLCASSDPGTSGIRFFGPGTRLTVL.

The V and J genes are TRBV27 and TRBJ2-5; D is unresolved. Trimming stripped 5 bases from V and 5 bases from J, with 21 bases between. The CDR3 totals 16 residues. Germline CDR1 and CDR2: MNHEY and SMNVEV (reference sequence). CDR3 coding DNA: TGTGCCAGCAGTGCCCGAAAAGCGAACTGGGTGGAGACCCAGTACTTC. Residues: CASSARKANWVETQYF.

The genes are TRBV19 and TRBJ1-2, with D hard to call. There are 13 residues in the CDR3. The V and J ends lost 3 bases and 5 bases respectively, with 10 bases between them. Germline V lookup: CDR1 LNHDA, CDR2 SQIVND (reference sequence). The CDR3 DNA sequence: TGTGCCAGTAGTATTGCAGACCGGTATGGCTACACCTTC. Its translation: CASSIADRYGYTF.

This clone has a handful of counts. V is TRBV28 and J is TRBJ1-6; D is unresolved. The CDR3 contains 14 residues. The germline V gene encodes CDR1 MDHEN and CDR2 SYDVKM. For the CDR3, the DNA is TGTGCTAGGGCGGAGAGCTCCTATAATTCACCCCTCCACTTT. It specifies CARAESSYNSPLHF.